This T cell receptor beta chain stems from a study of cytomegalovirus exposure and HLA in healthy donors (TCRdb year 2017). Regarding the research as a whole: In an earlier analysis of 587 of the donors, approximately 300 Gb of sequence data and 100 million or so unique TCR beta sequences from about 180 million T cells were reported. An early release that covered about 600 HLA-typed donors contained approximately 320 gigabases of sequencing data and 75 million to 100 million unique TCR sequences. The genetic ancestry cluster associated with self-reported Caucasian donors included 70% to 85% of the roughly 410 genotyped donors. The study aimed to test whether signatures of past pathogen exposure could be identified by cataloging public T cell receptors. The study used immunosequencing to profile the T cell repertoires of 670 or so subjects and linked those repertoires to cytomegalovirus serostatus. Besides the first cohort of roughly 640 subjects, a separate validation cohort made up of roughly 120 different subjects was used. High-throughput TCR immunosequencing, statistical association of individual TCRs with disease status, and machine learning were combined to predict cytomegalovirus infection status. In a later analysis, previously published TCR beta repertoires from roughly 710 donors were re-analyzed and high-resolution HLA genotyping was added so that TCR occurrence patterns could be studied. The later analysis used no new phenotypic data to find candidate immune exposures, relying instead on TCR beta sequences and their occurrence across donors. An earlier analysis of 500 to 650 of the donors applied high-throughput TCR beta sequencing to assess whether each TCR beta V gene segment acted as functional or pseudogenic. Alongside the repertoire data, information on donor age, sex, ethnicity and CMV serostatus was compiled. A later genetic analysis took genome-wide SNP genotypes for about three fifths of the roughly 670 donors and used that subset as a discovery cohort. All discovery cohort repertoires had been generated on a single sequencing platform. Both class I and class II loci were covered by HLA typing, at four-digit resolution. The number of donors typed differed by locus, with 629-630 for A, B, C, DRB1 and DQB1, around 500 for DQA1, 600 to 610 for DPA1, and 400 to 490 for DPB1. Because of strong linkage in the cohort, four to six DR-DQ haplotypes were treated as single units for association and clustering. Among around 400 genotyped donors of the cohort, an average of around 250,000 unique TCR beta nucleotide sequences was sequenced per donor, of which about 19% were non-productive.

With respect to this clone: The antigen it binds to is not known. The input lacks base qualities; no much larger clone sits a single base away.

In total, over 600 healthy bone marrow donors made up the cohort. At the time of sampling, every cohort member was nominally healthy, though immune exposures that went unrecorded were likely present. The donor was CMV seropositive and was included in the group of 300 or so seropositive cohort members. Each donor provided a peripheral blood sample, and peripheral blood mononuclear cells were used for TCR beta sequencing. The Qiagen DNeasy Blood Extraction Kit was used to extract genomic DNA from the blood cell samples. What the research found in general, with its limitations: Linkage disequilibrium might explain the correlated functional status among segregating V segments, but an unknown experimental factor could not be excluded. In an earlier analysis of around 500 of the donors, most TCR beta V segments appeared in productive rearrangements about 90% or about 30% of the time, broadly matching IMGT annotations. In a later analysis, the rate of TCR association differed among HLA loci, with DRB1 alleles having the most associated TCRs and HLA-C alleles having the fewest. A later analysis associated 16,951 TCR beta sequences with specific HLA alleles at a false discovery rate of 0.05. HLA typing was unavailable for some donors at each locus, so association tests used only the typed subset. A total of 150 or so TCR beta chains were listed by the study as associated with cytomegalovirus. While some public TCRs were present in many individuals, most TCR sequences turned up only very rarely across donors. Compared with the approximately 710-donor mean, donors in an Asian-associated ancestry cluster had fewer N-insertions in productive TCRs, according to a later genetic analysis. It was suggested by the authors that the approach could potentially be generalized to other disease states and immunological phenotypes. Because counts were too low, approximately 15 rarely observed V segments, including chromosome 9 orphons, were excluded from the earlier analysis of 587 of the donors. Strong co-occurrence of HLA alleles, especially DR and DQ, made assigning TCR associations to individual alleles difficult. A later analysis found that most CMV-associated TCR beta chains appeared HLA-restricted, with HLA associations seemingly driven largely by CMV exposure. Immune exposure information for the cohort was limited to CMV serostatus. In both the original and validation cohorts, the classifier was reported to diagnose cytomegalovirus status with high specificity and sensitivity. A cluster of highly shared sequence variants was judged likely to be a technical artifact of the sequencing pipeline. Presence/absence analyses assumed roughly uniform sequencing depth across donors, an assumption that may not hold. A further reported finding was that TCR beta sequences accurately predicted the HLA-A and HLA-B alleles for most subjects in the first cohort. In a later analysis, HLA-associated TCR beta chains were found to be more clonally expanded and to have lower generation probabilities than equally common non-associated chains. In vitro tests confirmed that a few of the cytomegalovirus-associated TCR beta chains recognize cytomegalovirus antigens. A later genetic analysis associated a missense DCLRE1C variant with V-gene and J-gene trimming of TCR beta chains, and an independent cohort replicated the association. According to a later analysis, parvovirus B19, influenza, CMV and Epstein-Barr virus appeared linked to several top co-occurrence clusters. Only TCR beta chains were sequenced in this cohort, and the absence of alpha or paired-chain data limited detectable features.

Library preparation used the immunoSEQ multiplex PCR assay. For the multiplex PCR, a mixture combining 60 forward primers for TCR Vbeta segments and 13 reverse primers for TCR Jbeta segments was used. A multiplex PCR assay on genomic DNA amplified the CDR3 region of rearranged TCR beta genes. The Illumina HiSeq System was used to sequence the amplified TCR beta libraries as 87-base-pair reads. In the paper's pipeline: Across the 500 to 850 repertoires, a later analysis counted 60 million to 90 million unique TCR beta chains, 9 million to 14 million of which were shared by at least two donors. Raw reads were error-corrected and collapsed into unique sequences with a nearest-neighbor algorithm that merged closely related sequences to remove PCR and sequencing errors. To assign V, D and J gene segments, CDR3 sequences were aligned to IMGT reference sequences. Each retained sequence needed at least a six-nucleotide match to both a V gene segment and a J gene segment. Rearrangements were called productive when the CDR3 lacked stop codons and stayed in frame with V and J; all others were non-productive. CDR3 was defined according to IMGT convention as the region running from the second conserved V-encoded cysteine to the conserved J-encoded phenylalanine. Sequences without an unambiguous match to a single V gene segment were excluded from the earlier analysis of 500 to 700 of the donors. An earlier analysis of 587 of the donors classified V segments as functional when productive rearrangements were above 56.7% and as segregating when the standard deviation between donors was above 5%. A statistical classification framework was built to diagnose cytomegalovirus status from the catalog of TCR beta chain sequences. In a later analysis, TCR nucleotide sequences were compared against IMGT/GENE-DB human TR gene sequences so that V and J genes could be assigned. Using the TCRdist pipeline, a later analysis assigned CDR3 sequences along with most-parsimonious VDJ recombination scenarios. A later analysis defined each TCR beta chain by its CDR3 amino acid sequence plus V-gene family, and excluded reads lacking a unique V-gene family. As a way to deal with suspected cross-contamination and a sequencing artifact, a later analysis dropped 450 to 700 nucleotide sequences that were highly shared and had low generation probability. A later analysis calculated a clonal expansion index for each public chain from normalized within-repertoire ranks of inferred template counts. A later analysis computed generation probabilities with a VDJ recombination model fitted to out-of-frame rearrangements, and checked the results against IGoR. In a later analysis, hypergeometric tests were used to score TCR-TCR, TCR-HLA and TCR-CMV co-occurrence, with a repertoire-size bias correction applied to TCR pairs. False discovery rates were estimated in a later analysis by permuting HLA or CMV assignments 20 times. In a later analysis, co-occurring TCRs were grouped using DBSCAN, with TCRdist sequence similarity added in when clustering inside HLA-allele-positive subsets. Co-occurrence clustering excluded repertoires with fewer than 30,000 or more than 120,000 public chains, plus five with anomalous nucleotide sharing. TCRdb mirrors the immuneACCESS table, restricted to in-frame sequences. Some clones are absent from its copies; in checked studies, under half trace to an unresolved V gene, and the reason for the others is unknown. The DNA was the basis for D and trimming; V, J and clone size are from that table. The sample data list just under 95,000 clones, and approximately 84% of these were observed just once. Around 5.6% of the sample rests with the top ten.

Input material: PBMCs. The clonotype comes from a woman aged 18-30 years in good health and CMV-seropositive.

The DNA is as follows: TGCGCCAGCAGCTTGTATGACAGGGATGAAGGCGAGCAGTACTTC. Its protein reads: CASSLYDRDEGEQYF. The rearrangement combines TRBV5-1 with TRBJ2-7; TRBD1 agrees with 7 junctional bases. From its cysteine to its phenylalanine, the CDR3 spans 15 amino acids. Only the CDR3 DNA stays, 45 bases, in frame from base 1. V is pruned by 1 base and J by 6 bases, leaving 10 bases of the junction without a gene match. The germline V gene sets CDR1 to SGHRS and CDR2 to YFSETQ. The full variable domain, with segments outside the CDR3 supplied by the reference TRBV5-1 and TRBJ2-7 proteins, appears as KAGVTQTPRYLIKTRGQQVTLSCSPISGHRSVSWYQQTPGQGLQFLFEYFSETQRNKGNFPGRFSGRQFSNSRSEMNVSTLELGDSALYLCASSLYDRDEGEQYFGPGTRLTVT.